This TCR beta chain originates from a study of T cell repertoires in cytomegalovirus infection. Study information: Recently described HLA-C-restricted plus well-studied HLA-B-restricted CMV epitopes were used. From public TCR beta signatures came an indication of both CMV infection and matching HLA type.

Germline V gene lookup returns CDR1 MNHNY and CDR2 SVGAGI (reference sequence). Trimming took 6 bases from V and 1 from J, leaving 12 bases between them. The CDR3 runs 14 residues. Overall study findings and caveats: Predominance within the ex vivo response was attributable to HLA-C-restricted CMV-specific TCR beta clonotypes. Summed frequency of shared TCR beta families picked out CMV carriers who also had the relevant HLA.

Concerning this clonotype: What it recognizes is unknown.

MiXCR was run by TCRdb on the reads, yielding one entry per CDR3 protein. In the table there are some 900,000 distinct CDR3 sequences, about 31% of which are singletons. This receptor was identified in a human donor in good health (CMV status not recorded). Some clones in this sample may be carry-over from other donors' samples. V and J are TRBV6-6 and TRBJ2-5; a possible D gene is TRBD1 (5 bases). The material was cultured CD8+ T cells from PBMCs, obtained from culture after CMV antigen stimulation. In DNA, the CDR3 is TGTGCCAGCAGATCTACAGGCTTCCAAGAGACCCAGTACTTC. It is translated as CASRSTGFQETQYF.